This T cell receptor (beta chain) was identified in a study of T cell repertoires in cytomegalovirus infection. TCRdb re-derived calls from the reads in MiXCR, one entry per CDR3 protein. The sample holds fewer than 900,000 distinct CDR3 sequences, approximately 32% seen once. This clonotype was counted a few times. Its antigen is still unknown. The germline V gene has CDR1 LGHNA and CDR2 YNFKEQ. With 0 bases removed from V and 4 bases from J, the gap between germline ends came to 6 bases. This CDR3 has 13 amino acids. This chain connects TRBV4-2 to TRBJ1-1; unclear D gene. This TCR came from a human donor in good health (CMV status not recorded). Some clones in this sample may be carry-over from other donors' samples. Material: cultured CD8+ T cells from PBMCs, obtained from culture after CMV antigen stimulation. The CDR3 loop is CASSQEGVTEAFF. As DNA, the CDR3 is TGTGCCAGCAGCCAAGAAGGAGTCACTGAAGCTTTCTTT.